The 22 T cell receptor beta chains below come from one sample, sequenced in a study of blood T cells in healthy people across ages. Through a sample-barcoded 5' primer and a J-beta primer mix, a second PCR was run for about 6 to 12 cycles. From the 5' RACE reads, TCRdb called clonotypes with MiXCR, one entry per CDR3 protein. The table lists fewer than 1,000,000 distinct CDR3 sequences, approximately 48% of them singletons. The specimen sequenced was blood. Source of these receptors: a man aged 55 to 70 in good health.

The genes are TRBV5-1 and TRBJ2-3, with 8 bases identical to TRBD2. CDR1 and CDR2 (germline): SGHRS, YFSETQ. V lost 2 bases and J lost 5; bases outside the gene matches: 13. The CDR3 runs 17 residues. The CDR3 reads CASSLSGTRALQDTQYF. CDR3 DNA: TGCGCCAGCAGCTTATCCGGGACTAGGGCCCTCCAAGATACGCAGTATTTT.

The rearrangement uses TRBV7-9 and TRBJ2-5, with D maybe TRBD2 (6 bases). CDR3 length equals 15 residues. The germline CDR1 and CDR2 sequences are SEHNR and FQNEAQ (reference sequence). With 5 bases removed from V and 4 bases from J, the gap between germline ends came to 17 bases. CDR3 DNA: TGTGCCAGCAGCCCGGGGGTGGTGGCAGGAGAGACCCAGTACTTC. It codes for CASSPGVVAGETQYF.

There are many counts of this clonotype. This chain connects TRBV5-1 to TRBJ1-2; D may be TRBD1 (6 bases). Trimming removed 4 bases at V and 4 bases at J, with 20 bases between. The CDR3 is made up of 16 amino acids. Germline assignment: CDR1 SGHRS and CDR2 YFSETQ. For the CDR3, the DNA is TGCGCCAGCAGCCAGGGCGGGACACAGGACATCTATGGCTACACCTTC. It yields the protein CASSQGGTQDIYGYTF.

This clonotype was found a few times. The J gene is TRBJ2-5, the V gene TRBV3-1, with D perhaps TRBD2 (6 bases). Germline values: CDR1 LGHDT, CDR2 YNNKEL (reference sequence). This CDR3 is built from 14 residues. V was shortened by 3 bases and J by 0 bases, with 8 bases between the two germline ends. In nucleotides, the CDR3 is TGTGCCAGCAGCCACCGGACTAACCAAGAGACCCAGTACTTC. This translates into CASSHRTNQETQYF.

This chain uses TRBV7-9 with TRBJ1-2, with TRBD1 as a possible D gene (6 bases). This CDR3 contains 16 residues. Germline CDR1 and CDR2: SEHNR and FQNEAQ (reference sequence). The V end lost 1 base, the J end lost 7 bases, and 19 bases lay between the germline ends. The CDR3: CASSLEGGPRSTGYTF. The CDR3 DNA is TGTGCCAGCAGCTTAGAGGGGGGGCCCAGGTCAACTGGCTACACCTTC.

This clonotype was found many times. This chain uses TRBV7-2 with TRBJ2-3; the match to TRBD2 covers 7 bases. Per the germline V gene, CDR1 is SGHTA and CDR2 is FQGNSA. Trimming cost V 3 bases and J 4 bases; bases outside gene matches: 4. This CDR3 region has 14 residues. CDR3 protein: CASSLRLAADTQYF. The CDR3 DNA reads TGTGCCAGCAGCTTGCGACTAGCCGCAGATACGCAGTATTTT. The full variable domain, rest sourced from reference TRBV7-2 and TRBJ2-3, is GAGVSQSPSNKVTEKGKDVELRCDPISGHTALYWYRQSLGQGLEFLIYFQGNSAPDKSGLPSDRFSAERTGGSVSTLTIQRTQQEDSAVYLCASSLRLAADTQYFGPGTRLTVL.

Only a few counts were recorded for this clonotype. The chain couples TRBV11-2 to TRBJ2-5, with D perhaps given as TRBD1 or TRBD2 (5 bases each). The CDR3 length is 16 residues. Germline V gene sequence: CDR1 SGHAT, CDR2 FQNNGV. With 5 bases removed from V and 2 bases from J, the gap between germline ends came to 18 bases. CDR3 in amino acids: CASSPRGVRIQETQYF. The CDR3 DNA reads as TGTGCCAGCAGCCCGCGAGGGGTACGAATTCAAGAGACCCAGTACTTC.

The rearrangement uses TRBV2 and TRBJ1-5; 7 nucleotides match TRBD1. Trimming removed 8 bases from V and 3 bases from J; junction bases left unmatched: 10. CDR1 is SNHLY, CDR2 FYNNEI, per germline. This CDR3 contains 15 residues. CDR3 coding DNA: TGTGCCAGCGGTAGCCGAGGACAGGTCAATCAGCCCCAGCATTTT. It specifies CASGSRGQVNQPQHF.

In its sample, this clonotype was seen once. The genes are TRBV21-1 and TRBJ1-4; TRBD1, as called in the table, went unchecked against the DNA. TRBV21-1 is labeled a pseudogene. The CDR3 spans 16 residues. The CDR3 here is CASSNGKRSTNEKLFF. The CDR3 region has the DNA TGTGCCAGCAGCAACGGGAAAAGGTCAACTAATGAAAAACTGTTTTTT.

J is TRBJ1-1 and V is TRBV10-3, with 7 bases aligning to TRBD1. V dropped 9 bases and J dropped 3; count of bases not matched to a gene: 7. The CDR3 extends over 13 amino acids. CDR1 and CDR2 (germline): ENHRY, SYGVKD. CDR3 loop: CAIARGPDTEAFF. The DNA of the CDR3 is TGTGCCATTGCGAGGGGGCCGGACACTGAAGCTTTCTTT.

CDR3 protein: CASSQDDRLAEQFF. The CDR3 nucleotides are TGCGCCAGCAGCCAAGATGACAGACTGGCGGAGCAGTTCTTC. This rearrangement joins TRBV4-3 to TRBJ2-1; a weak D match, TRBD1 (5 bases). Trimming took off 0 bases at V and 10 bases at J, with 13 bases between the two ends. The CDR3 length is 14 residues. From germline, CDR1 is LGHNA and CDR2 YSLEER.

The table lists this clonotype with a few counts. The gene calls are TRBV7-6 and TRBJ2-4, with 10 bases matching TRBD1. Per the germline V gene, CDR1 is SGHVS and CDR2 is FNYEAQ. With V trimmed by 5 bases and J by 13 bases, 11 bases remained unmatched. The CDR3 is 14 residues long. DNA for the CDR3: TGTGCCAGCAGCCCAGGGACAGGGGCGCGGGAGCAGTACTTC. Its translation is CASSPGTGAREQYF.

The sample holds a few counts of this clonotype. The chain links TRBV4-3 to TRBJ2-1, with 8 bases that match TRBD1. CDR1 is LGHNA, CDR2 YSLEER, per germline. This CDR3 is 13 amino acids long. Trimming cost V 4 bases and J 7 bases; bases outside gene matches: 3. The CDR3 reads CASSLDRANEQFF. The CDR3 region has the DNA TGCGCCAGCAGCCTGGACAGGGCTAATGAGCAGTTCTTC.

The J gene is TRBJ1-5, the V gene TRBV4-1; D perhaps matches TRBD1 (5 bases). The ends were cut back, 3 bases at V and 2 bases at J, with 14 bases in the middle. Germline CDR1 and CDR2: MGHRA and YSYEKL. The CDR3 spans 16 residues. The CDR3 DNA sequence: TGCGCCAGCAGCCACCTGGCCAGGGCGGGCAATCAGCCCCAGCATTTT. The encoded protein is CASSHLARAGNQPQHF.

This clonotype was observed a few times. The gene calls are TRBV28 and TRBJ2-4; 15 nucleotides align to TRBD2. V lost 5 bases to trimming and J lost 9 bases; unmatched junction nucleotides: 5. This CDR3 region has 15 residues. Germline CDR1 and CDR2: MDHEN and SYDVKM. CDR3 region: CASSPGLAGGTIQYF. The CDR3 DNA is TGTGCCAGCAGTCCCGGACTAGCGGGGGGGACCATTCAGTACTTC.

CDR3 DNA: TGTGCCAGCAGCCAAGTCCCCGGGGGGGGGTACGAGCAGTACTTC. Its protein is CASSQVPGGGYEQYF. This sequence joins TRBV3-1 and TRBJ2-7, with 8 positions matching TRBD2. Germline trimming cut 1 base from V and 4 bases from J; bases unmatched to any gene: 6. CDR3 length: 15 residues. The germline V gene has CDR1 LGHDT and CDR2 YNNKEL (reference sequence).

This chain's CDR3 is CASSPRGKGYEQYF. For the CDR3, the DNA is TGTGCCAGCAGTCCGCGGGGGAAAGGCTACGAGCAGTACTTC. The J gene is TRBJ2-7, the V gene TRBV12-3 or TRBV12-4; 7 nucleotides match TRBD2. Trimming removed 5 bases from V and 3 bases from J; junction bases left unmatched: 7. The CDR3 loop spans 14 amino acids.

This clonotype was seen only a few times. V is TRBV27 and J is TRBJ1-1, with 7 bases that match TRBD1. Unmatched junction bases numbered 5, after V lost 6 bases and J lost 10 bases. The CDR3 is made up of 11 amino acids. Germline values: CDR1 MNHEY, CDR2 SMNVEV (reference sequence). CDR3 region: CASRETGRAFF. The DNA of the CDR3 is TGTGCCAGCAGGGAGACAGGGAGAGCTTTCTTT.

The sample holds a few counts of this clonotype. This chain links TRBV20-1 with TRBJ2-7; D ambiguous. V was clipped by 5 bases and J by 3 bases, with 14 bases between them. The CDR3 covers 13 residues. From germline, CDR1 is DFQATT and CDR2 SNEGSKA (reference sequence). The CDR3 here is CSAARSLYYEQYF. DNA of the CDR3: TGCAGTGCTGCCCGGAGTCTCTACTACGAGCAGTACTTC.

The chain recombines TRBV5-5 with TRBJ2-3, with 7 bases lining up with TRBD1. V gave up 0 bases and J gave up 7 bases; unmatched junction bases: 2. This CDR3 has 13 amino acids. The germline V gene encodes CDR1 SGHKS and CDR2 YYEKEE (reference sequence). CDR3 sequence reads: CASSLGQGNTQYF. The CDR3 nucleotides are TGTGCCAGCAGCTTGGGACAGGGAAATACGCAGTATTTT.

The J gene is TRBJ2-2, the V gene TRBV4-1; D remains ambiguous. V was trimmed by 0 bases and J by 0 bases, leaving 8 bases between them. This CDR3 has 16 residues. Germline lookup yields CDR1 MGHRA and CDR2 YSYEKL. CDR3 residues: CASSQDPPTNTGELFF. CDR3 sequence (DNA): TGCGCCAGCAGCCAAGATCCTCCTACGAACACCGGGGAGCTGTTTTTT.

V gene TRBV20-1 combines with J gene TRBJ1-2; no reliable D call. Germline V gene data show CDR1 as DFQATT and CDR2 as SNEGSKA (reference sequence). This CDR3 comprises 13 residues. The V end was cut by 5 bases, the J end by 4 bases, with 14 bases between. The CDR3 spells CSAPGRWAYGYTF. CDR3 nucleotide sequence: TGCAGTGCTCCCGGAAGGTGGGCCTATGGCTACACCTTC.